This T cell receptor (beta chain) is drawn from a study of T cell changes during pregnancy in multiple sclerosis. The data were produced by immunoSEQ multiplex PCR, yet TCRdb's version contains in-frame clones alone and is incomplete. The sample consists of about 52,000 clones, about 90% of them appearing once. Looked up from germline, CDR1 is GTSNPN and CDR2 is SVGIG (reference sequence). CDR3 size: 12 residues. The V end was cut by 3 bases, the J end by 2 bases, with 8 bases between. This clone was counted once. This clonotype was sampled from a female donor in good health, enrolled as a control in a pregnancy study. The sample here was CD4+ T cells from peripheral blood mononuclear cells, taken after pregnancy. This rearrangement joins TRBV30 to TRBJ2-7; no definite D call. For the CDR3, the DNA is TGTGCCTGGAGAGGCAGGACCTACGAGCAGTACTTC. It codes for CAWRGRTYEQYF.